The sequence of this T cell receptor beta chain was determined in a study of glioma-infiltrating T cells. In the study overall: Before surgery, glioma patients received dexamethasone for at most six days. Study-wide points: Signature shared blood CDR3 motifs were enriched in low-divergence and depleted in high-divergence patients. Above-expected tissue-blood divergence occurred in all gliomas, most in low-grade ones.

Looked up from germline, CDR1 is LGHNA and CDR2 is YSLEER. The CDR3 loop spans 14 amino acids. The iRepertoire nested amplicon-rescue multiplex PCR amplified TCR alpha and beta CDR3s from RNA. Tissue mRNA or PBMC total RNA, 100-400 ng, went into one-step reverse transcription and amplification. TCRdb re-called the multiplex PCR reads through MiXCR, storing one row per CDR3 protein. There are 300,000 to 450,000 distinct CDR3 sequences in the sample; more than 35% occur only once, and approximately 12% lies in the top ten. The table lists this clonotype with a few counts. Antigen specificity is unknown. One end of the junction is discordant with germline, which a read error may explain.

The clonotype was recovered from a human donor with low-grade glioma or glioblastoma, undergoing nonglioma brain surgery, or in good health (not recorded which). The chain links TRBV4-3 to TRBJ2-3; D is possibly TRBD2 (6 bases). The sample was glioma tissue, nonneoplastic brain tissue, or PBMCs (not recorded which). CDR3 region: CASSQDRDWKVAAF. The CDR3 DNA reads as TGCGCCAGCAGCCAAGATCGGGACTGGAAAGTAGCGGCGTTT.